This passage covers 14 T cell receptor beta chains from one sample sequenced in a study of T cells in Graves' hyperthyroidism and ophthalmopathy. Regions amplified from RNA transcripts were the TCR beta CDR3 regions. With the HTBI primer set, the TCR CDR3 went through a first round of RT-PCR. MiXCR, applied by TCRdb to the multiplex PCR reads, yields one record per CDR3 protein. In the table there are about half a million distinct CDR3 sequences, around a fifth of which are singletons. The sample was blood. The receptors originated from a woman aged 70-85 years with Graves' ophthalmopathy.

The sample holds many counts of this clonotype. The rearrangement joins TRBV6-1 to TRBJ2-3, with D possibly being TRBD2 (6 bases). Looked up from germline, CDR1 is MNHNS and CDR2 is SASEGT. This CDR3 spans 14 amino acids. V shed 4 bases and J shed 3 bases, with 11 bases lying between them. The CDR3 loop reads CASSGGTRTDTQYF. The CDR3 coding sequence is TGTGCCAGCAGTGGCGGGACCCGAACAGATACGCAGTATTTT.

This clonotype was picked up a small number of times. The gene calls are TRBV12-3 or TRBV12-4 and TRBJ2-1, with D possibly matching TRBD2 (5 bases). V dropped 8 bases and J dropped 2 bases, with 16 bases sitting between them. The CDR3 runs to 15 residues. CDR3 DNA sequence: TGTGCCAGCCGCCCCGACGGGATTACCTACAATGAGCAGTTCTTC. It specifies CASRPDGITYNEQFF.

The chain is built from TRBV19 and TRBJ2-1; TRBD2 matches at 8 bases. Germline CDR1 and CDR2: LNHDA and SQIVND (reference sequence). V trimming: 7 bases; J trimming: 5 bases; junction bases outside the gene matches: 7. The CDR3 has 14 residues. Written as DNA, the CDR3 is TGTGCCAGTATGGGGACTAGAGGGAACAATGAGCAGTTCTTC. It yields the protein CASMGTRGNNEQFF.

The rearrangement joins TRBV5-1 to TRBJ2-3, with D hard to call. V lost 1 base and J lost 2, with 17 bases in between. The CDR3 consists of 17 residues. Germline loops: CDR1 SGHRS, CDR2 YFSETQ. The CDR3 sequence is CASSLNPGGGNTDTQYF. The CDR3 nucleotides are TGCGCCAGCAGCTTGAACCCTGGCGGTGGAAACACAGATACGCAGTATTTT.

This clonotype was seen ten or more times. The genes are TRBV30 and TRBJ1-1; D is undetermined. This CDR3 contains 13 residues. V dropped 5 bases and J dropped 4 bases, with 14 bases sitting between them. Germline lookup yields CDR1 GTSNPN and CDR2 SVGIG (reference sequence). The CDR3 region has the DNA TGTGCCTGGGTTCTCTCAGGAGGCACTGAAGCTTTCTTT. Translation: CAWVLSGGTEAFF.

This clonotype showed up many times. This rearrangement joins TRBV20-1 to TRBJ1-1; maybe TRBD1 (6 bases). The germline gives CDR1 DFQATT, CDR2 SNEGSKA (reference sequence). Trimming took off 5 bases at V and 0 bases at J, with 7 bases between the two ends. This CDR3 comprises 12 residues. The CDR3 bases are TGCAGTGCTGACAGGTTGAACACTGAAGCTTTCTTT. Residues: CSADRLNTEAFF.

Many counts were recorded for this clonotype. The J gene is TRBJ2-3, the V gene TRBV10-3, with 9 bases aligning to TRBD2. Unmatched junction bases numbered 5, after V lost 7 bases and J lost 3 bases. CDR1 and CDR2 from the germline V gene are ENHRY and SYGVKD. This CDR3 is 14 amino acids long. CDR3 coding DNA: TGTGCCATCACCAAGCGGGGGGAGACAGATACGCAGTATTTT. Its protein product is CAITKRGETDTQYF.

This clonotype was observed many times. The gene calls are TRBV12-3 or TRBV12-4 and TRBJ1-2, with 7 bases that match TRBD1. V lost 7 bases and J lost 6; bases outside the gene matches: 8. The CDR3 loop spans 13 amino acids. The CDR3 DNA follows: TGTGCCAGCACGTTAGGGGGCTTGAATGGCTACACCTTC. Protein: CASTLGGLNGYTF.

This clonotype was recorded a few times. The chain combines TRBV19 with TRBJ1-1; D possibly corresponds to TRBD1 (5 bases). CDR3 length: 14 residues. The V and J ends lost 7 bases and 4 bases respectively, with 16 bases between them. CDR1 is LNHDA and CDR2 is SQIVND in the germline V gene (reference sequence). CDR3 in amino acids: CASINDRKSTEAFF. In DNA form, the CDR3 reads TGTGCCAGTATCAACGACAGAAAGAGCACTGAAGCTTTCTTT.

There are many counts of this clonotype. The rearrangement links TRBV28 to TRBJ2-7; tentative D call: TRBD2 (7 bases). The CDR3 consists of 15 residues. CDR1 is MDHEN and CDR2 is SYDVKM in the germline V gene. V was clipped by 7 bases and J by 4 bases, with 20 bases between them. The CDR3 DNA reads TGTGCCAGCATCAGCCCTTCGGGGGGCGGGTACGAGCAGTACTTC. It codes for CASISPSGGGYEQYF.

The gene calls are TRBV20-1 and TRBJ2-5, with a possible D match to TRBD1 (6 bases). The CDR3 runs 12 residues. Germline V gene sequence: CDR1 DFQATT, CDR2 SNEGSKA (reference sequence). V was clipped by 3 bases and J by 4 bases, with 9 bases between them. CDR3 protein: CSASWGLETQYF. CDR3 nucleotide sequence: TGCAGTGCTAGCTGGGGGCTAGAGACCCAGTACTTC.

This clonotype was detected only a few times. The rearrangement uses TRBV3-1 and TRBJ2-1, with D hard to call. Germline-derived CDR1 and CDR2 are LGHDT and YNNKEL (reference sequence). Trimming pared 0 bases from V and 12 bases from J, leaving 15 bases between. This CDR3 spans 14 amino acids. The CDR3, as DNA: TGTGCCAGCAGCCAAGATTTAATGGGCTTTGGGCAGTTCTTC. Translation: CASSQDLMGFGQFF.

In this sample, this clonotype turned up many times. The DNA for the CDR3 is TGTGCCAGCAGCGCGGGACAGGGGGTAAAGCAGTACTTC. Residues: CASSAGQGVKQYF. The chain links TRBV7-2 to TRBJ2-7, with 11 bases aligning to TRBD1. Germline CDR1 SGHTA, CDR2 FQGNSA. After removal of 5 bases from V and 8 bases from J, the junction contained 5 bases not matched to a gene. The CDR3 runs 13 residues. Using reference TRBV7-2 and TRBJ2-7 for the parts outside the CDR3, the full variable domain is GAGVSQSPSNKVTEKGKDVELRCDPISGHTALYWYRQSLGQGLEFLIYFQGNSAPDKSGLPSDRFSAERTGGSVSTLTIQRTQQEDSAVYLCASSAGQGVKQYFGPGTRLTVT.

Comment on this clonotype: A much larger clone lies one base from this, so it may be a read error. The rearrangement joins TRBV6-2 or TRBV6-3 to TRBJ2-1, with 10 nucleotides matching TRBD1. The CDR3 is 13 residues long. V trimming: 4 bases; J trimming: 8 bases; junction bases outside the gene matches: 2. Germline CDR1 and CDR2: MNHEY and SVGEGT. CDR3 in DNA: TGTGCCAGCAGTTGGGACAGGGGCCATGAGCAGTTCTTC. Translated: CASSWDRGHEQFF.